This passage covers 3 T cell receptor beta chains from one sample sequenced in a study of sequential checkpoint blockade in melanoma. Described treatment: randomized to nivolumab then ipilimumab (arm A) or the reverse (arm B). Sequencing used immunoSEQ multiplex PCR; TCRdb keeps in-frame clones, though not all of them. The repertoire holds about 1,800 clones, 20% to 25% seen once, with 8.5% to 9% in the top ten. Sequencing used tumor tissue (inferred from file names), obtained from a patient given nivolumab and ipilimumab in sequence. These receptors all come from a human donor with melanoma.

The chain joins TRBV28 to TRBJ1-5, with a possible D match to TRBD1 (5 bases). Deletions cut 7 bases from V and 5 bases from J, with 21 bases between. This CDR3 region has 16 residues. Germline V gene data show CDR1 as MDHEN and CDR2 as SYDVKM. CDR3 in DNA: TGTGCCAGCACCCAAGGGGTGACGACGGGATATCAGCCCCAGCATTTT. Its protein product is CASTQGVTTGYQPQHF. Using reference TRBV28 and TRBJ1-5 for the parts outside the CDR3, the full variable domain is DVKVTQSSRYLVKRTGEKVFLECVQDMDHENMFWYRQDPGLGLRLIYFSYDVKMKEKGDIPEGYSVSREKKERFSLILESASTNQTSMYLCASTQGVTTGYQPQHFGDGTRLSIL.

In its sample, this clone was seen a few times. The chain uses TRBV4-1 and TRBJ1-1, with 9 bases fitting TRBD1. V was clipped by 10 bases and J by 7 bases; unmatched bases: 19. The CDR3 contains 16 residues. The V gene's germline CDR1 is MGHRA and CDR2 YSYEKL. In nucleotides, the CDR3 is TGCGCCACCGAGAATAACCGGGACAGGGCGAACGGTGAAGCTTTCTTT. Encoded protein: CATENNRDRANGEAFF.

By proportion, this clone is medium-sized. The rearrangement links TRBV11-3 to TRBJ2-5; D is perhaps TRBD1 or TRBD2 (5 bases each). V lost 5 bases and J lost 4, with 17 bases in between. There are 15 residues in the CDR3. From germline, CDR1 is SGHNT and CDR2 YENEEA. The CDR3 reads CASSTSGTPRETQYF. As DNA, the CDR3 is TGTGCCAGCAGCACCTCCGGGACCCCTCGAGAGACCCAGTACTTC.